One sample yielded the 21 T cell receptor beta chains listed below, sequenced in a study of neurological immune-mediated disorders. TCRdb redid the calling of the 5' RACE reads with MiXCR, one entry per CDR3 protein. The sample shows 70,000 or so distinct CDR3 sequences, around 3% of them seen only once. Input material: PBMCs. Every receptor here comes from a woman in her fifties or sixties with multiple sclerosis.

This clonotype was recorded many times. This chain uses TRBV5-1 with TRBJ1-6, with 9 positions matching TRBD1. The length of the CDR3 is 15 residues. J was trimmed by 6 bases and V by 4 bases; bases with no gene match: 5. Looked up from germline, CDR1 is SGHRS and CDR2 is YFSETQ. CDR3 loop: CASSPGTGINSPLHF. The CDR3 coding sequence is TGCGCCAGCAGCCCCGGGACAGGGATTAATTCACCCCTCCACTTT.

Many counts were recorded for this clonotype. This rearrangement joins TRBV29-1 to TRBJ2-2; 7 nucleotides agree with TRBD1. This CDR3 comprises 16 residues. The J segment lost 4 bases and the V segment lost 7 bases, leaving 15 bases of the junction unmatched. Germline V gene data show CDR1 as SQVTM and CDR2 as ANQGSEA. The CDR3 here is CSATQTGNTVTGELFF. In nucleotides, the CDR3 is TGCAGCGCCACTCAGACAGGGAATACCGTCACCGGGGAGCTGTTTTTT.

This clonotype was detected ten times or more. The chain joins TRBV10-3 to TRBJ2-3; 7 bases match TRBD2. This CDR3 has 14 residues. The germline gives CDR1 ENHRY, CDR2 SYGVKD. Trimming cost V 6 bases and J 4 bases; bases outside gene matches: 7. The CDR3 bases are TGTGCCATCAGCGGTGCGGGGGTACCAGATACGCAGTATTTT. As protein: CAISGAGVPDTQYF.

This clonotype was counted ten times or more. The V call is TRBV6-1, the J call TRBJ2-3; 7 bases are shared with TRBD1. Germline CDR1 and CDR2: MNHNS and SASEGT. V shed 6 bases, J shed 2 bases, and the junction held 5 bases outside the gene matches. There are 14 residues in the CDR3. CDR3 residues: CASSWDRFTDTQYF. The CDR3 nucleotides are TGTGCCAGCAGCTGGGACAGATTCACAGATACGCAGTATTTT.

This clonotype was picked up many times. The rearrangement links TRBV10-3 to TRBJ1-2; D possibly corresponds to TRBD1 (5 bases). The V gene lost 6 bases and the J gene lost 4 bases, with 12 bases spanning the gap. Germline V gene sequence: CDR1 ENHRY, CDR2 SYGVKD. The CDR3 extends over 13 amino acids. The chain's CDR3 is CAIRGTSGYGYTF. CDR3 nucleotides: TGTGCCATCAGAGGGACGTCGGGCTATGGCTACACCTTC.

This clonotype occurred many times. V and J are TRBV5-5 and TRBJ1-2; the match to TRBD1 covers 12 bases. The V and J ends lost 3 bases and 4 bases, in that order; junction bases with no gene match: 10. Germline assignment: CDR1 SGHKS and CDR2 YYEKEE (reference sequence). CDR3 size: 17 residues. CDR3 sequence reads: CASSYPGQGAQRYGYTF. In nucleotides, the CDR3 is TGTGCCAGCAGCTACCCGGGACAGGGGGCGCAGCGCTATGGCTACACCTTC.

V and J are TRBV20-1 and TRBJ2-7; D gene ambiguous. Between the trimmed V and J ends, which lost 5 bases and 4 bases, there was a span of 24 bases. Germline V gene lookup returns CDR1 DFQATT and CDR2 SNEGSKA (reference sequence). The CDR3 runs to 16 residues. The CDR3 protein is CSAPYRRMNLGYEQYF. Written as DNA, the CDR3 is TGCAGTGCTCCCTATCGCAGGATGAACCTAGGGTACGAGCAGTACTTC.

This clonotype was counted many times. The rearrangement joins TRBV7-9 to TRBJ1-5; unclear D gene. The CDR3 is 12 residues long. The V end lost 1 base, the J end lost 7 bases, and 5 bases lay between the germline ends. Germline values: CDR1 SEHNR, CDR2 FQNEAQ (reference sequence). CDR3 sequence reads: CASSLGVQPQHF. CDR3 DNA sequence: TGTGCCAGCAGCTTAGGAGTCCAGCCCCAGCATTTT.

As regards this clonotype: A much larger clone differs by one base, so this may be a read error. DNA of the CDR3: TGCAGTGCGAAGAGGGACTCGGCGGACCTCACAGATACGCAGTATTTT. Amino acid sequence: CSAKRDSADLTDTQYF. This chain connects TRBV20-1 to TRBJ2-3; D is perhaps TRBD2 (6 bases). The CDR3 contains 16 residues. Trimming removed 6 bases from V and 2 bases from J, with 21 bases in between. CDR1 and CDR2 (germline): DFQATT, SNEGSKA (reference sequence).

This sequence joins TRBV18 and TRBJ2-1; D gene ambiguous. Germline CDR1 KGHSH, CDR2 LQKENI. The V and J ends lost 1 base and 9 bases respectively, with 10 bases between them. CDR3 size: 13 residues. CDR3 DNA sequence: TGTGCCAGCTCACCACGGCAGAGACTTGAGCAGTTCTTC. It yields the protein CASSPRQRLEQFF. The full variable domain, rest sourced from reference TRBV18 and TRBJ2-1, is NAGVMQNPRHLVRRRGQEARLRCSPMKGHSHVYWYRQLPEEGLKFMVYLQKENIIDESGMPKERFSAEFPKEGPSILRIQQVVRGDSAAYFCASSPRQRLEQFFGPGTRLTVL.

The sample holds many counts of this clonotype. The CDR3 nucleotides read TGTGCCACCAGCAGAGATTTAATCGAAGGGGACTATGGCTACACCTTC. Translated: CATSRDLIEGDYGYTF. The chain employs TRBV15 and TRBJ1-2; weak D call: TRBD1 (5 bases). Germline-derived CDR1 and CDR2 are LNHNV and YYDKDF (reference sequence). The ends were cut back, 0 bases at V and 3 bases at J, with 14 bases in the middle. The CDR3 is 16 amino acids.

This clonotype was seen ten or more times. V usage is TRBV7-2 and J usage is TRBJ2-7, with 12 bases matching TRBD2. V shed 5 bases, J shed 3 bases, and the junction held 2 bases outside the gene matches. This CDR3 region has 14 residues. Germline values: CDR1 SGHTA, CDR2 FQGNSA. CDR3: CASSLTSGGYEQYF. In DNA, the CDR3 is TGTGCCAGCAGCCTGACTAGCGGGGGCTACGAGCAGTACTTC.

At least ten counts were recorded for this clonotype. The chain carries TRBV10-3 and TRBJ2-7, with TRBD2 matching over 8 bases. Germline V gene lookup returns CDR1 ENHRY and CDR2 SYGVKD. The CDR3 covers 13 residues. V shed 4 bases and J 3 bases; nucleotides not matched to a gene: 2. This chain's CDR3 is CAISATSVYEQYF. CDR3 in DNA: TGTGCCATCAGTGCGACTAGCGTCTACGAGCAGTACTTC.

This clonotype has ten or more counts. The chain has TRBV7-9 and TRBJ2-3; D might be TRBD2 (6 bases). Germline V gives CDR1 SEHNR, CDR2 FQNEAQ (reference sequence). The CDR3 is made up of 11 amino acids. Trimming shortened V by 6 bases and J by 12 bases, and 13 bases separated the two germline ends. CDR3 region: CASRSDYIQYF. The CDR3 DNA sequence: TGTGCCAGCAGGTCGGACTACATTCAGTATTTT. Combining the CDR3 with reference TRBV7-9 and TRBJ2-3 gives the whole variable domain DTGVSQNPRHKITKRGQNVTFRCDPISEHNRLYWYRQTLGQGPEFLTYFQNEAQLEKSRLLSDRFSAERPKGSFSTLEIQRTEQGDSAMYLCASRSDYIQYFGPGTRLTVL.

Details on this clonotype: Sequence at one end of the junction differs from germline and may be a read error. The rearrangement joins TRBV3-1 to TRBJ1-5, with 7 bases lining up with TRBD1. The germline V gene has CDR1 LGHDT and CDR2 YNNKEL (reference sequence). The CDR3 loop spans 15 amino acids. CDR3 protein: CASSPGGYSNKTQNF. Here the CDR3 DNA reads TGTGCCAGCAGCCCAGGGGGTTATAGCAATAAGACCCAGAATTTT.

This clonotype was counted many times. The rearrangement links TRBV18 to TRBJ2-1, with 10 bases that match TRBD1. Germline V gene sequence: CDR1 KGHSH, CDR2 LQKENI. The J segment lost 4 bases and the V segment lost 3 bases, leaving 3 bases of the junction unmatched. The CDR3 runs to 15 residues. CDR3 nucleotides: TGTGCCAGCTCACCGGGACAGGGGACTTACAATGAGCAGTTCTTC. It encodes CASSPGQGTYNEQFF.

Many counts were recorded for this clonotype. The rearrangement uses TRBV6-2 or TRBV6-3 and TRBJ2-3, with 7 nucleotides matching TRBD1. J was trimmed by 2 bases and V by 6 bases; bases with no gene match: 8. The length of the CDR3 is 15 residues. Germline V gene data show CDR1 as MNHEY and CDR2 as SVGEGT. CDR3 nucleotides: TGTGCCAGCAGCAAGCGACAGGGAAACACAGATACGCAGTATTTT. It specifies CASSKRQGNTDTQYF.

The table lists this clonotype with many counts. The rearrangement joins TRBV29-1 to TRBJ2-1; 9 bases agree with TRBD1. With V trimmed by 7 bases and J by 9 bases, 10 bases remained unmatched. Germline V gives CDR1 SQVTM, CDR2 ANQGSEA. This CDR3 has 13 amino acids. Here the CDR3 reads CSGCRDRVCEQFF. In DNA form, the CDR3 reads TGCAGCGGATGCCGGGACAGGGTATGTGAGCAGTTCTTC.

This clonotype was seen many times. J is TRBJ2-7 and V is TRBV20-1, with D perhaps TRBD1 (5 bases). Deletions cut 4 bases from V and 5 bases from J, with 15 bases between. The length of the CDR3 is 13 residues. The germline V gene has CDR1 DFQATT and CDR2 SNEGSKA (reference sequence). The CDR3 region has the DNA TGCAGTGCTAACAGGCTAGGAAAGCACGAGCAGTACTTC. Translated, it gives CSANRLGKHEQYF.

The table lists this clonotype with many counts. The chain is built from TRBV20-1 and TRBJ2-3, with D perhaps matching TRBD1 (6 bases). Germline loops: CDR1 DFQATT, CDR2 SNEGSKA (reference sequence). The CDR3 is 12 residues long. Deletions cut 5 bases from V and 4 bases from J, with 10 bases between. As DNA, the CDR3 is TGCAGTGCTTCTCCAGGGGCAGATACGCAGTATTTT. This encodes CSASPGADTQYF.

Many counts were recorded for this clonotype. The chain is built from TRBV20-1 and TRBJ1-2; the D gene is possibly TRBD1 (6 bases). The CDR3 consists of 14 residues. Germline CDR1 and CDR2: DFQATT and SNEGSKA (reference sequence). The V end lost 1 base, the J end lost 7 bases, and 16 bases lay between the germline ends. DNA for the CDR3: TGCAGTGCTAGAGCCAGGGCAGGGGCAATTGGCTACACCTTC. Translated, it gives CSARARAGAIGYTF.